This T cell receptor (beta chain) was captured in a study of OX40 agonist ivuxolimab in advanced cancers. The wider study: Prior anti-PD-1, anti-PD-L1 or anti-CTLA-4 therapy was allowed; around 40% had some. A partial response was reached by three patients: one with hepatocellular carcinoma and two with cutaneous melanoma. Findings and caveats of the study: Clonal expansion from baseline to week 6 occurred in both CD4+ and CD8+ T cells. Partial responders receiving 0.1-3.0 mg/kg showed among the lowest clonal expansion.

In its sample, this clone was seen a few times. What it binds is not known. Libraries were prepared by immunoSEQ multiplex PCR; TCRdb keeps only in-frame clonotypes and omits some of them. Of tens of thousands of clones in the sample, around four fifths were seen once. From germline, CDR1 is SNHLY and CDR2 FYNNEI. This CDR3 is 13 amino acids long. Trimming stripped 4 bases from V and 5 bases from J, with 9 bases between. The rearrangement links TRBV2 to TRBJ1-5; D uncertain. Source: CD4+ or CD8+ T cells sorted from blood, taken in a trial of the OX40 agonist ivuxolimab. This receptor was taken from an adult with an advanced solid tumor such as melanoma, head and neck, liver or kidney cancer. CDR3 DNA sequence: TGTGCCAGCAGTGGCCTAAGGGATCAGCCCCAGCATTTT. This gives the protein CASSGLRDQPQHF. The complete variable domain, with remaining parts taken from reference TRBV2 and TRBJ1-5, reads EPEVTQTPSHQVTQMGQEVILRCVPISNHLYFYWYRQILGQKVEFLVSFYNNEISEKSEIFDDQFSVERPDGSNFTLKIRSTKLEDSAMYFCASSGLRDQPQHFGDGTRLSIL.